The 20 T cell receptor beta chains reported below all come from one sample, sequenced in a study of OX40 agonist ivuxolimab in advanced cancers. Libraries were prepared by immunoSEQ multiplex PCR; TCRdb keeps only in-frame clonotypes and omits some of them. The sample holds approximately 120,000 clones; around 92% are singletons and the top ten take around 0.84%. The specimen comprised CD4+ or CD8+ T cells sorted from blood, sampled in a trial of the OX40 agonist ivuxolimab. These receptors originate from an adult with an advanced solid tumor such as melanoma, head and neck, liver or kidney cancer.

The chain recombines TRBV28 with TRBJ2-7, with D unresolved. Germline-derived CDR1 and CDR2 are MDHEN and SYDVKM. The CDR3 runs 13 residues. V lost 2 bases, J lost 3 bases, and 8 bases lay in between. The CDR3: CASSLPPGYEQYF. Here the CDR3 DNA reads TGTGCCAGCAGTTTACCCCCGGGCTACGAGCAGTACTTC.

The J gene is TRBJ1-1, the V gene TRBV5-1, with TRBD1 matching over 8 bases. Germline trimming cut 1 base from V and 0 bases from J; bases unmatched to any gene: 8. Per the germline V gene, CDR1 is SGHRS and CDR2 is YFSETQ. The CDR3 sequence is 17 residues long. The CDR3 DNA reads TGCGCCAGCAGCTTGCGGCCGGGACAGGATATGAACACTGAAGCTTTCTTT. Translation gives CASSLRPGQDMNTEAFF.

This clone was found once. The chain combines TRBV29-1 with TRBJ2-2, with D perhaps TRBD2 (6 bases). Per the germline V gene, CDR1 is SQVTM and CDR2 is ANQGSEA. The CDR3 contains 13 residues. Trimming took off 4 bases at V and 7 bases at J, with 13 bases between the two ends. CDR3 amino acids: CSVALRGGGELFF. CDR3 nucleotide sequence: TGCAGCGTTGCGCTTAGGGGAGGCGGGGAGCTGTTTTTT.

This clone was seen more than once but under ten times. V is TRBV28 and J is TRBJ1-2; no reliable D call. The ends were cut back, 6 bases at V and 3 bases at J, with 11 bases in the middle. Germline-derived CDR1 and CDR2 are MDHEN and SYDVKM. The length of the CDR3 is 13 residues. CDR3 sequence (DNA): TGTGCCAGCAGGGTCGGGGTGGACTATGGCTACACCTTC. Its protein product is CASRVGVDYGYTF.

The chain recombines TRBV2 with TRBJ1-5; D not certain. This CDR3 spans 12 amino acids. CDR1 is SNHLY, CDR2 FYNNEI, per germline. The V end lost 8 bases, the J end lost 4 bases, and 9 bases lay between the germline ends. CDR3 nucleotide sequence: TGTGCCAGCGGCGGGGAAAATCAGCCCCAGCATTTT. It translates to CASGGENQPQHF.

This rearrangement joins TRBV13 to TRBJ2-5; 11 bases fit TRBD2. The CDR3 length is 17 residues. Germline CDR1 and CDR2: PRHDT and FYEKMQ (reference sequence). J gave up 2 bases and V 5 bases, and 10 bases lay outside the gene matches. Here the CDR3 DNA reads TGTGCCAGCAGCCCCCGATTAGCGGGAGGGGGACAAGAGACCCAGTACTTC. It translates to CASSPRLAGGGQETQYF.

V usage is TRBV28 and J usage is TRBJ1-1, with 8 positions matching TRBD1. Germline-derived CDR1 and CDR2 are MDHEN and SYDVKM. V shed 5 bases, J shed 6 bases, and the junction held 8 bases outside the gene matches. This CDR3 region has 14 residues. CDR3 sequence reads: CASSQGARGPEAFF. The CDR3 nucleotides are TGTGCCAGCAGTCAGGGGGCGCGTGGGCCTGAAGCTTTCTTT. The whole variable domain, filled in from reference TRBV28 and TRBJ1-1, reads DVKVTQSSRYLVKRTGEKVFLECVQDMDHENMFWYRQDPGLGLRLIYFSYDVKMKEKGDIPEGYSVSREKKERFSLILESASTNQTSMYLCASSQGARGPEAFFGQGTRLTVV.

This chain uses TRBV5-1 with TRBJ1-1; D is perhaps TRBD1 (5 bases). Germline V CDR1 and CDR2: SGHRS, YFSETQ. V was cut by 4 bases and J by 1 base, with 11 bases left in between. The length of the CDR3 is 14 residues. CDR3 amino acids: CASSRGTGNTEAFF. Here the CDR3 DNA reads TGCGCCAGCAGCCGGGGGACGGGGAACACTGAAGCTTTCTTT.

The V call is TRBV27, the J call TRBJ2-3, with 7 bases aligning to TRBD2. Trimming removed 6 bases from V and 2 bases from J; junction bases left unmatched: 8. The CDR3 sequence is 15 residues long. Germline loops: CDR1 MNHEY, CDR2 SMNVEV (reference sequence). Written as DNA, the CDR3 is TGTGCCAGCAGAGGGATAGCGGGTCCCACAGATACGCAGTATTTT. Its translation: CASRGIAGPTDTQYF.

The chain recombines TRBV28 with TRBJ1-5, with TRBD1 identical over 9 bases. The CDR3 runs 15 residues. Looked up from germline, CDR1 is MDHEN and CDR2 is SYDVKM. V lost 2 bases, J lost 6 bases, and 5 bases stayed unmatched. The CDR3 DNA sequence: TGTGCCAGCAGTTTACCCACAGGGGGCGGTCAGCCCCAGCATTTT. It translates to CASSLPTGGGQPQHF. The complete variable domain, with remaining parts taken from reference TRBV28 and TRBJ1-5, reads DVKVTQSSRYLVKRTGEKVFLECVQDMDHENMFWYRQDPGLGLRLIYFSYDVKMKEKGDIPEGYSVSREKKERFSLILESASTNQTSMYLCASSLPTGGGQPQHFGDGTRLSIL.

J is TRBJ1-1 and V is TRBV28; D possibly corresponds to TRBD1 (5 bases). V shed 2 bases and J shed 0 bases, with 10 bases lying between them. This CDR3 is built from 15 residues. The V gene's germline CDR1 is MDHEN and CDR2 SYDVKM. The CDR3 is CASSLGGGMNTEAFF. The CDR3 DNA sequence: TGTGCCAGCAGTTTAGGCGGGGGGATGAACACTGAAGCTTTCTTT.

The chain is built from TRBV7-2 and TRBJ1-1; 8 bases map to TRBD1. V lost 3 bases, J lost 5 bases, and 2 bases stayed unmatched. Germline CDR1 and CDR2: SGHTA and FQGNSA. This CDR3 is 13 amino acids long. CDR3: CASSFRDRTEAFF. The CDR3 DNA reads TGTGCCAGCAGCTTCCGGGACAGGACTGAAGCTTTCTTT.

This sequence joins TRBV7-3 and TRBJ2-2; 7 nucleotides align to TRBD1. The ends lost 2 bases at V and 4 bases at J; junction bases unmatched: 13. CDR1 is SGHTA, CDR2 FQGTGA, per germline. CDR3 size: 18 residues. CDR3 sequence: CASSLLPGGPASTGELFF. As DNA, the CDR3 is TGTGCCAGCAGCTTACTGCCAGGGGGTCCGGCAAGCACCGGGGAGCTGTTTTTT.

The chain uses TRBV6-5 and TRBJ1-5; 8 bases are shared with TRBD1. In germline, CDR1 is MNHEY, CDR2 SVGAGI. The J segment lost 7 bases and the V segment lost 0 bases, leaving 5 bases of the junction unmatched. The CDR3 is made up of 15 amino acids. The CDR3 protein is CASSYSKDRVQPQHF. The CDR3 coding sequence is TGTGCCAGCAGTTACTCGAAGGACAGGGTACAGCCCCAGCATTTT.

V usage is TRBV28 and J usage is TRBJ2-7; no reliable D call. Germline V lookup: CDR1 MDHEN, CDR2 SYDVKM. CDR3 length: 16 amino acids. Trimming removed 0 bases from V and 3 bases from J, with 15 bases in between. CDR3 nucleotides: TGTGCCAGCAGTTTATGGGGTGCGCCGGTAAACTACGAGCAGTACTTC. Amino acids: CASSLWGAPVNYEQYF.

As regards this clone: This CDR3 fails to terminate in the conserved phenylalanine or tryptophan, so it likely reflects a read error. The chain employs TRBV19 and TRBJ2-7; 7 bases map to TRBD2. The CDR3 sequence is 14 residues long. Losses at the gene ends were 6 bases for V and 0 bases for J; bases not matched to a gene: 5. Germline CDR1 LNHDA, CDR2 SQIVND (reference sequence). The CDR3 protein is CASSASGASYEQYL. As DNA, the CDR3 is TGTGCCAGTAGCGCTAGCGGAGCCTCCTACGAGCAGTACCTC.

This clone was recorded only once. The rearrangement links TRBV18 to TRBJ1-1, with D possibly matching TRBD1 (5 bases). CDR3 size: 14 residues. The germline V gene has CDR1 KGHSH and CDR2 LQKENI. Trimming removed 3 bases at V and 0 bases at J, with 8 bases between. Here the CDR3 DNA reads TGTGCCAGCTCACCGTCCAGGGTGAACACTGAAGCTTTCTTT. It specifies CASSPSRVNTEAFF.

The chain has TRBV7-9 and TRBJ1-1; D unclear. Trimming removed 2 bases at V and 0 bases at J, with 4 bases between. The CDR3 has 13 amino acids. Per germline, CDR1 SEHNR and CDR2 FQNEAQ (reference sequence). The chain's CDR3 is CASSLIMNTEAFF. As DNA, the CDR3 is TGTGCCAGCAGCTTAATCATGAACACTGAAGCTTTCTTT.

The V and J genes are TRBV28 and TRBJ1-2; no clear D gene. Germline values: CDR1 MDHEN, CDR2 SYDVKM. The length of the CDR3 is 12 residues. V was clipped by 5 bases and J by 2 bases, with 6 bases between them. The DNA for the CDR3 is TGTGCCAGCAGTCCCCGAAACTATGGCTACACCTTC. Its translation is CASSPRNYGYTF.

The chain has TRBV5-1 and TRBJ2-7, with 9 bases fitting TRBD1. The germline gives CDR1 SGHRS, CDR2 YFSETQ. The V segment lost 2 bases and the J segment 4 bases; nucleotides outside the gene matches: 7. The CDR3 contains 15 residues. CDR3 loop: CASSFPGTGRYEQYF. In nucleotides, the CDR3 is TGCGCCAGCAGCTTTCCCGGGACAGGGCGGTACGAGCAGTACTTC.